This T cell receptor beta chain was identified during a study of CXCR3-negative and CXCR3-positive naive CD8 T cells. Study details: Total TRB output reached about 135 million reads, about 1.5 +/- 0.3 million per library. Overall study results and limits: CD5 surface expression was similar among naive subsets, and TCR strength was estimated by inference from TRB CDR3 properties. CXCR3-negative naive cells had less hydrophobic TRB CDR3s than did CXCR3-positive naive cells.

Via 5' RACE with UMI labels, TRB cDNA libraries were prepared. From its re-call of the 5' RACE reads, TCRdb lists each CDR3 protein once, without DNA. The sample data list 55,000 to 70,000 distinct CDR3 sequences. Concerning this clonotype itself: Its antigen is still unknown.

The length of the CDR3 is 15 residues. Germline V lookup: CDR1 SEHNR, CDR2 FQNEAQ (reference sequence). The receptor was isolated from a human donor in good health. Some clones in this sample may be carry-over from other donors' samples. The sequenced sample consisted of naive CXCR3+ CD8+ T cells from blood. Documented subset: CD45RO-CCR7+CD27+CD95- naive CD8+ T cells expressing CXCR3 (TNR3+). The chain links TRBV7-9 to TRBJ2-7. The CDR3: CACSLFDVVGYEQYF. Looking up the rest from reference TRBV7-9 and TRBJ2-7 gives the full variable domain: DTGVSQNPRHKITKRGQNVTFRCDPISEHNRLYWYRQTLGQGPEFLTYFQNEAQLEKSRLLSDRFSAERPKGSFSTLEIQRTEQGDSAMYLCACSLFDVVGYEQYFGPGTRLTVT.